This note documents a single TCR beta chain sequence. The source of the sample is a study of blood T cell repertoires in COVID-19. Trimming at V came to 7 bases and at J to 6 bases, leaving 8 bases not matched to a gene. The V gene's germline CDR1 is ENHRY and CDR2 SYGVKD. The CDR3 extends over 15 amino acids. The repertoire was sequenced with immunoSEQ multiplex PCR; TCRdb's copy has only in-frame clones and lacks some. The table lists a few hundred thousand clones, 90% of them singletons, with over 13% in the top ten. This sequence joins TRBV10-3 and TRBJ2-7, with 14 bases fitting TRBD2. Sequencing used PBMCs or T cells enriched from blood (not recorded which). The TCR comes from a man aged 30 to 39 who had been exposed to COVID-19. The CDR3 sequence: CAIMTSGGAGREQYF. The CDR3 DNA follows: TGTGCCATCATGACTAGCGGGGGGGCCGGTCGCGAGCAGTACTTC.